The 11 T cell receptor beta chains presented below share a single source sample, sequenced in a study of blood T cells in healthy people across ages. Sample-barcoded 5' priming and a J-beta primer mix drove a second PCR of about 6 to 12 cycles. TCRdb recomputed calls from the 5' RACE reads with MiXCR, one row per CDR3 protein. The table lists around 870,000 distinct CDR3 sequences, under 30% of them singletons, with 15% to 20% in the top ten. Sequencing used blood. Receptors originate from a woman of 80 years or more in good health.

This clonotype has a handful of counts. The rearrangement uses TRBV6-2 or TRBV6-3 and TRBJ1-5, with 7 positions matching TRBD1. The J segment lost 5 bases and the V segment lost 2 bases, leaving 30 bases of the junction unmatched. CDR1 is MNHEY, CDR2 SVGEGT, per germline. The CDR3 is 23 residues long. In DNA, the CDR3 is TGTGCCAGCAGTTACGAGGATTCGACCCCCCCGGGACAGACTCCAGGTAGTCATCAGCCCCAGCATTTT. It codes for CASSYEDSTPPGQTPGSHQPQHF.

In its sample, this clonotype was seen many times. The CDR3 sequence is CSAPQPTSGSITDTQYF. The CDR3 DNA sequence: TGCAGTGCTCCTCAACCGACTAGCGGGTCTATCACAGATACGCAGTATTTT. This chain uses TRBV20-1 with TRBJ2-3; 10 positions match TRBD2. Unmatched junction bases numbered 13, after V lost 5 bases and J lost 2 bases. Germline loops: CDR1 DFQATT, CDR2 SNEGSKA (reference sequence). This CDR3 is built from 17 residues.

The genes are TRBV19 and TRBJ1-5; possible D gene TRBD1, 6 bases. The germline V and J ends were trimmed by 8 bases and 1 base, with 12 bases remaining between them. The CDR3 contains 14 residues. Per germline, CDR1 LNHDA and CDR2 SQIVND (reference sequence). The CDR3 DNA sequence: TGTGCCAGTCACAGGGCAGGCAGCAATCAGCCCCAGCATTTT. Amino acid sequence: CASHRAGSNQPQHF.

CDR3 sequence reads: CATSLSVLAGERYEQYF. The CDR3 bases are TGTGCCACCAGCCTCAGTGTACTAGCGGGGGAGCGCTACGAGCAGTACTTC. The chain couples TRBV24-1 to TRBJ2-7, with 11 positions matching TRBD2. V dropped 7 bases and J dropped 3; count of bases not matched to a gene: 13. Germline loops: CDR1 KGHDR, CDR2 SFDVKD. The CDR3 extends over 17 amino acids.

As regards this clonotype: Mismatch with germline at one junction end may stem from a read error. The chain couples TRBV9 to TRBJ1-5; D uncertain. This CDR3 spans 14 amino acids. Germline CDR1 reads SGDLS; CDR2 reads YYNGEE. CDR3 amino acids: CASSAGLGNLPQHF. CDR3 nucleotide sequence: TGTGCCAGCAGCGCGGGCCTGGGCAATCTGCCCCAGCATTTT.

As to this clonotype: This may be a read error: a much more frequent sequence differs by one nucleotide. The V gene is TRBV6-2 or TRBV6-3, the J gene TRBJ2-3, with D perhaps matching TRBD2 (5 bases). V lost 11 bases and J 3 bases, leaving 30 bases between the germline ends. This CDR3 has 18 amino acids. Germline-derived CDR1 and CDR2 are MNHEY and SVGEGT. CDR3 nucleotide sequence: TGTGCCGGTATACGAGGGCTAGCTTTTTCCCTTACTACAGATACGCAGTATTTT. It translates to CAGIRGLAFSLTTDTQYF.

The rearrangement links TRBV14 to TRBJ1-1; D remains ambiguous. The germline V gene has CDR1 SGHDN and CDR2 FVKESK. Trimming stripped 5 bases from V and 3 bases from J, with 10 bases between. The CDR3 has 13 residues. The CDR3 loop is CASSSQPDTEAFF. The CDR3 region has the DNA TGTGCCAGCAGCTCCCAGCCGGACACTGAAGCTTTCTTT.

This clonotype was seen at least ten times. The V gene is TRBV20-1, the J gene TRBJ2-5; tentative D call: TRBD1 (6 bases). The length of the CDR3 is 17 residues. Germline CDR1 and CDR2: DFQATT and SNEGSKA (reference sequence). Trimming left V 2 bases short and J 1 base short, with 20 bases between. CDR3 residues: CSARPGQIHLFQETQYF. The CDR3, as DNA: TGCAGTGCTAGACCTGGACAGATCCACCTCTTCCAAGAGACCCAGTACTTC.

There are a few counts of this clonotype. The V and J genes are TRBV27 and TRBJ1-6; no reliable D call. With 1 base removed from V and 5 bases from J, the gap between germline ends came to 9 bases. The CDR3 consists of 15 residues. Germline V gene sequence: CDR1 MNHEY, CDR2 SMNVEV (reference sequence). The CDR3 is CASSLWTENNSPLHF. The CDR3 nucleotides are TGTGCCAGCAGTTTATGGACTGAAAATAATTCACCCCTCCACTTT.

This clonotype appeared many times. The chain employs TRBV7-9 and TRBJ2-6; 7 bases agree with TRBD1. The CDR3 is 15 amino acids. Germline V gene data show CDR1 as SEHNR and CDR2 as FQNEAQ (reference sequence). Germline trimming cut 5 bases from V and 2 bases from J; bases unmatched to any gene: 3. In DNA, the CDR3 is TGTGCCAGCAGCCAGACAGGGCCTGGGGCCAACGTCCTGACTTTC. It specifies CASSQTGPGANVLTF.

The chain employs TRBV7-2 and TRBJ1-4; 8 nucleotides match TRBD1. Germline CDR1 is SGHTA and CDR2 is FQGNSA. V lost 5 bases, J lost 7 bases, and 6 bases stayed unmatched. The CDR3 loop spans 14 amino acids. The chain's CDR3 is CASSPRQGSEKLFF. DNA for the CDR3: TGTGCCAGCAGCCCACGACAGGGGTCTGAAAAACTGTTTTTT.